This entry features one T cell receptor (beta chain) sequence. Its antigen has not been determined. No per-base quality is available; no much larger clone lies one base away. The source of the sample is a study of blood T cell repertoires in COVID-19 (dated by TCRdb to 2020 to 2021). Background for the entire study: Samples covering the acute and convalescent phases of COVID-19 were provided by collaborators in the United States, Italy and Spain. The prospective study material was composed of cDNA or gDNA derived from T cells, B-cell-depleted T cells, or PBMCs. The dataset comprised deeply sampled blood TCRbeta repertoires from subjects exposed to, actively infected with, or recovered from COVID-19. A freely available public database, intended as a resource for researchers studying the immune response to SARS-CoV-2, is where the repertoires were released. Samples were obtained from the ongoing ImmuneRACE study (first 160 participants) and from roughly 1,300 subjects provided by 6 global collaborators. Sample metadata almost always included a de-identified subject ID, COVID-19 status, age in years and sex. Where available, HLA class I and class II types were obtained from metadata supplied by the sample provider rather than from assay-based typing. Study-wide findings and limitations: How much clinical and demographic metadata was included differed by source and by participant, and the metadata was provided uncurated.

In Seattle, one collaborating source enrolled patients while the infection was active and tracked those patients longitudinally over the course of disease. The collaborating institutions used their own protocols to collect whole blood in K2EDTA tubes. For TCRbeta analysis, collaborators shipped samples as frozen whole blood, isolated PBMCs, or DNA extracted from either of those sample types. Sequences KGHDR (CDR1) and SFDVKD (CDR2) are obtained from the germline V gene. V sheds 3 bases and J sheds 3 bases, leaving 17 bases between their ends. CDR3 length: 17 amino acids, cysteine to phenylalanine. This entry keeps only the CDR3 DNA: 51 bases, framed from base 1. TCRbeta CDR3 regions were amplified from genomic DNA using the immunoSEQ Assay, a bias-controlled multiplex PCR. Per the original workflow: The number of nucleated cells in each sample was estimated from the amplification of reference gene primers within the assay. To quantify the absolute abundance of each unique TCRbeta CDR3 rearrangement, sequence reads were collapsed and filtered. For each sample, productive Simpson clonality was calculated as the square root of Simpson's diversity index over productive rearrangements. TCRdb obtained this table from immuneACCESS and retained in-frame rearrangements with V and J assigned. These tables miss some clones; where compared with another copy, unresolved V genes account for less than half of the shortfall, and the remainder is unexplained. V, J and clone size are those of that table, while D and trimming were read from the DNA. The sample table contains about 130,000 clones; only one count was recorded for about 89% of them. The ten most abundant clones make up approximately 10% of the sample.

The source material was peripheral blood. Recombination connected TRBV24-1 to TRBJ2-1; 6 matching bases give a weak D call of TRBD2. This receptor was taken from a woman aged 65 to 85 with COVID-19, enrolled during active disease. The CDR3 reads CATSDPYTSQNYNEQFF. Here is the DNA: TGTGCCACCAGTGATCCTTACACTAGCCAGAACTACAATGAGCAGTTCTTC.